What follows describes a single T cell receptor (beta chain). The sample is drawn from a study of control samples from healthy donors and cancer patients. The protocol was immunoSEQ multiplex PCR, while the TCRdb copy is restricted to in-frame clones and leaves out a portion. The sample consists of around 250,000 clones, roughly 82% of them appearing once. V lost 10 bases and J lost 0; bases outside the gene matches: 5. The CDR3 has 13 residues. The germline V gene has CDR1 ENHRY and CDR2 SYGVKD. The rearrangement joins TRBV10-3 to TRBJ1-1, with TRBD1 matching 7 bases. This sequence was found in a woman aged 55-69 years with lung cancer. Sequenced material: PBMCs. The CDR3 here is CATHRGVNTEAFF. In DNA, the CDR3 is TGTGCCACGCACAGGGGAGTGAACACTGAAGCTTTCTTT.